The 28 T cell receptor beta chains in this list originate from one sample, sequenced in a study of T cell repertoires in cytomegalovirus infection (dated by TCRdb to the late 2010s). Reads for this sample came from an Illumina HiSeq 1500. TCRdb trimmed the raw reads at Q25, called clones with MiXCR and kept productive beta chains. Each CDR3 protein gets just one entry, which takes the most common genes and DNA from the rows behind it. The sample contains roughly 340,000 distinct CDR3 sequences, about 28% of them found a single time. 20% of the sample is in the top ten clones. Their target antigens are unknown. This specimen's treatment or condition label, interpreted: in vitro stimulation with specific CMV peptide epitopes to enrich CMV-specific T cells. The sequenced sample was cultured PBMCs, obtained from culture after CMV antigen stimulation. The receptors shown here come from a human donor in good health (CMV status not recorded). Some clones in this sample may be carry-over from other donors' samples.

This clonotype was counted between two and nine times. The chain is built from TRBV12-3 or TRBV12-4 and TRBJ2-7; 8 nucleotides match TRBD1. The V and J ends lost 10 bases and 6 bases, in that order; junction bases with no gene match: 8. This CDR3 contains 12 residues. The CDR3 DNA reads as TGTGCCACCAGGACAGGGAAAGGCGAGCAGTACTTC. It encodes CATRTGKGEQYF.

The chain carries TRBV3-1 and TRBJ1-5, with no clear D. This CDR3 has 14 residues. Trimming removed 0 bases from V and 4 bases from J, with 7 bases in between. In germline, CDR1 is LGHDT, CDR2 YNNKEL (reference sequence). In DNA, the CDR3 is TGTGCCAGCAGCCAAGAAGGGTTTAATCAGCCCCAGCATTTT. This translates into CASSQEGFNQPQHF.

This chain connects TRBV27 to TRBJ2-6; no clear D gene. The V end lost 7 bases, the J end lost 0 bases, and 7 bases lay between the germline ends. Germline-derived CDR1 and CDR2 are MNHEY and SMNVEV (reference sequence). This CDR3 region has 14 residues. The CDR3 nucleotides are TGTGCCAGCACCCCACTCTCTGGGGCCAACGTCCTGACTTTC. Its translation: CASTPLSGANVLTF.

The rearrangement uses TRBV5-7 and TRBJ2-3; TRBD2 matches 13 bases. TRBV5-7 is known as an ORF, though its function is uncertain. The CDR3 loop spans 17 amino acids. With 1 base clipped from V and 2 bases from J, the junction kept 4 bases outside the gene matches. The CDR3 nucleotides are TGTGCCAGCAGCTTGCTCGGACTAGCGGGGGACACAGATACGCAGTATTTT. Residues: CASSLLGLAGDTDTQYF.

In its sample, this clonotype was seen a few times. The chain uses TRBV19 and TRBJ2-1; the D gene is possibly TRBD2 (7 bases). Trimming took off 3 bases at V and 2 bases at J, with 14 bases between the two ends. CDR3 length equals 16 residues. From germline, CDR1 is LNHDA and CDR2 SQIVND (reference sequence). This chain's CDR3 is CASSILGGVAYNEQFF. The CDR3 coding sequence is TGTGCCAGTAGTATCTTAGGGGGGGTGGCCTACAATGAGCAGTTCTTC. Together with reference TRBV19 and TRBJ2-1, the CDR3 gives the full variable domain: DGGITQSPKYLFRKEGQNVTLSCEQNLNHDAMYWYRQDPGQGLRLIYYSQIVNDFQKGDIAEGYSVSREKKESFPLTVTSAQKNPTAFYLCASSILGGVAYNEQFFGPGTRLTVL.

The chain employs TRBV19 and TRBJ1-1; D is undetermined. CDR3 length equals 11 residues. Trimming stripped 9 bases from V and 12 bases from J, with 17 bases between. Germline V gene sequence: CDR1 LNHDA, CDR2 SQIVND (reference sequence). The CDR3 sequence is CASSLRAGTFF. CDR3 bases: TGTGCCAGCTCTCTAAGGGCGGGGACTTTCTTT.

This chain joins TRBV9 and TRBJ2-2, with unresolved D. CDR1 is SGDLS and CDR2 is YYNGEE in the germline V gene. The CDR3 spans 15 residues. Trimming removed 3 bases at V and 4 bases at J, with 13 bases between. The CDR3 region is CASSGDLGPTGELFF. CDR3 sequence (DNA): TGTGCCAGCAGCGGTGACCTGGGTCCCACCGGGGAGCTGTTTTTT.

This clonotype was detected a few times. The V call is TRBV5-4, the J call TRBJ2-3, with 15 nucleotides matching TRBD2. Germline values: CDR1 SGHNT, CDR2 YYREEE (reference sequence). The CDR3 totals 19 residues. V lost 4 bases and J lost 5; bases outside the gene matches: 14. The CDR3 sequence: CASSPRAGTSGGPLDTQYF. In DNA form, the CDR3 reads TGTGCCAGCAGCCCCCGCGCGGGGACTAGCGGGGGGCCATTAGATACGCAGTATTTT.

This clonotype was found many times. This chain joins TRBV7-8 and TRBJ1-5, with 9 bases lining up with TRBD1. Germline assignment: CDR1 SGHVS and CDR2 FQNEAQ. The CDR3 loop spans 17 amino acids. Trimming at V came to 5 bases and at J to 0 bases, leaving 8 bases not matched to a gene. This CDR3 is CASSNGQGPDSNQPQHF. Written as DNA, the CDR3 is TGTGCCAGCAGCAACGGACAGGGGCCTGATAGCAATCAGCCCCAGCATTTT.

The gene calls are TRBV10-2 and TRBJ2-1; 10 bases match TRBD2. This CDR3 contains 15 residues. CDR1 WSHSY and CDR2 SAAADI come from the germline V gene. V was clipped by 6 bases and J by 6 bases; unmatched bases: 8. CDR3 bases: TGCGCCAGCAGAGCGGGGGGGTCCAACCGCAATGAGCAGTTCTTC. It codes for CASRAGGSNRNEQFF.

The J gene is TRBJ1-5, the V gene TRBV19; D might be TRBD1 (5 bases). The V end lost 3 bases, the J end lost 3 bases, and 18 bases lay between the germline ends. Germline V gene lookup returns CDR1 LNHDA and CDR2 SQIVND (reference sequence). The CDR3 is made up of 17 amino acids. CDR3 bases: TGTGCCAGTAGTATGCCCCCGACAGAGAGCTTCAATCAGCCCCAGCATTTT. Residues: CASSMPPTESFNQPQHF.

The sample holds a few counts of this clonotype. V is TRBV5-4 and J is TRBJ1-1; D is possibly TRBD1 (6 bases). Trimming removed 2 bases from V and 0 bases from J, with 14 bases in between. Germline assignment: CDR1 SGHNT and CDR2 YYREEE (reference sequence). This CDR3 contains 16 residues. The DNA for the CDR3 is TGTGCCAGCAGCTTAGGTCCCGGACAGCTGAACACTGAAGCTTTCTTT. Its translation: CASSLGPGQLNTEAFF.

The V gene is TRBV7-6, the J gene TRBJ2-7, with 8 nucleotides matching TRBD2. CDR3 length: 13 amino acids. Unmatched junction bases numbered 4, after V lost 1 base and J lost 8 bases. In germline, CDR1 is SGHVS, CDR2 FNYEAQ. This CDR3 is CASSLEPGGKQYF. DNA of the CDR3: TGTGCCAGCAGCTTAGAGCCGGGGGGGAAGCAGTACTTC.

This clonotype turned up a few times. This chain connects TRBV28 to TRBJ2-5; D ambiguous. The CDR3 is 15 amino acids. CDR1 is MDHEN and CDR2 is SYDVKM in the germline V gene. Deletions cut 5 bases from V and 0 bases from J, with 13 bases between. CDR3 DNA: TGTGCCAGCAGTATTTCGCGGACGGACCAAGAGACCCAGTACTTC. Its protein product is CASSISRTDQETQYF.

CDR3 loop: CASSQEFQRTYNEQFF. CDR3 in DNA: TGCGCCAGCAGCCAAGAGTTCCAGCGGACCTACAATGAGCAGTTCTTC. The rearrangement links TRBV4-1 to TRBJ2-1; TRBD2 might be the D (5 bases). This CDR3 has 16 amino acids. Germline V gene lookup returns CDR1 MGHRA and CDR2 YSYEKL. With 0 bases removed from V and 2 bases from J, the gap between germline ends came to 11 bases.

In its sample, this clonotype was seen a few times. This chain uses TRBV12-3 or TRBV12-4 with TRBJ2-3; 7 bases align to TRBD1. V dropped 5 bases and J dropped 6; count of bases not matched to a gene: 11. The CDR3 is made up of 15 amino acids. The CDR3 region is CASSPGQSLEDTQYF. The DNA for the CDR3 is TGTGCCAGCAGTCCGGGACAGTCACTGGAGGATACGCAGTATTTT.

This clonotype was observed many times. V and J are TRBV7-2 and TRBJ2-1, with 15 bases lining up with TRBD2. The CDR3 length is 16 residues. Germline V gene data show CDR1 as SGHTA and CDR2 as FQGNSA. With 5 bases clipped from V and 9 bases from J, the junction kept 8 bases outside the gene matches. CDR3 in amino acids: CASSDGLAGGLIEQFF. The CDR3 region has the DNA TGTGCCAGCAGCGACGGACTAGCGGGAGGGCTCATTGAGCAGTTCTTC.

The rearrangement joins TRBV28 to TRBJ1-3, with 7 bases identical to TRBD1. Germline V gene sequence: CDR1 MDHEN, CDR2 SYDVKM. The CDR3 runs to 15 residues. The V segment lost 10 bases and the J segment 4 bases; nucleotides outside the gene matches: 13. The CDR3 loop is CATSWGQGGGNTIYF. The CDR3 region has the DNA TGTGCCACCTCCTGGGGGCAGGGGGGAGGAAACACCATATATTTT.

This clonotype has a handful of counts. V usage is TRBV7-8 and J usage is TRBJ1-5, with 8 bases lining up with TRBD1. The CDR3 consists of 13 residues. Germline V gives CDR1 SGHVS, CDR2 FQNEAQ. Losses at the gene ends were 6 bases for V and 2 bases for J; bases not matched to a gene: 0. CDR3 residues: CASRQGGNQPQHF. CDR3 in DNA: TGTGCCAGCAGACAGGGGGGCAATCAGCCCCAGCATTTT.

This clonotype appeared once. This rearrangement joins TRBV4-1 to TRBJ2-7; TRBD1 matches at 11 bases. V dropped 1 base and J dropped 3; count of bases not matched to a gene: 5. The CDR3 runs to 16 residues. The germline V gene encodes CDR1 MGHRA and CDR2 YSYEKL. In DNA, the CDR3 is TGCGCCAGCAGCCAAGGTCCGGGACAGGGGGGCTACGAGCAGTACTTC. Translating gives CASSQGPGQGGYEQYF.

This clonotype was detected only a few times. The V and J genes are TRBV12-3 or TRBV12-4 and TRBJ1-1; D not certain. This CDR3 is 14 amino acids long. Trimming left V 7 bases short and J 3 bases short, with 15 bases between. DNA for the CDR3: TGTGCCAGCACCCCATTGGCCGATTACACTGAAGCTTTCTTT. Translated: CASTPLADYTEAFF.

V is TRBV5-6 and J is TRBJ2-1; no clear D gene. The CDR3 totals 16 residues. The V end was cut by 0 bases, the J end by 0 bases, with 10 bases between. Germline lookup yields CDR1 SGHDT and CDR2 YYEEEE. The CDR3 DNA sequence: TGTGCCAGCAGCTTGGGTGGCAGGAGCTCCTACAATGAGCAGTTCTTC. It translates to CASSLGGRSSYNEQFF.

This chain connects TRBV5-1 to TRBJ2-1, with 7 bases aligning to TRBD1. V lost 1 base to trimming and J lost 2 bases; unmatched junction nucleotides: 12. Germline CDR1 reads SGHRS; CDR2 reads YFSETQ. The CDR3 spans 18 residues. The CDR3 here is CASSLHWGQPAPYNEQFF. The CDR3 DNA sequence: TGCGCCAGCAGCTTGCATTGGGGACAGCCAGCACCCTACAATGAGCAGTTCTTC.

The chain couples TRBV9 to TRBJ2-5, with 9 bases that match TRBD1. J gave up 2 bases and V 7 bases, and 9 bases lay outside the gene matches. This CDR3 spans 15 amino acids. Germline V lookup: CDR1 SGDLS, CDR2 YYNGEE. This chain's CDR3 is CASGNRGRGQETQYF. CDR3 coding DNA: TGTGCCAGCGGTAACAGGGGGCGCGGTCAAGAGACCCAGTACTTC.

This clonotype was seen many times. The CDR3 protein is CASGLTPGQGEAFF. The CDR3 coding sequence is TGTGCTAGTGGTTTAACACCGGGACAGGGGGAAGCTTTCTTT. The chain has TRBV12-5 and TRBJ1-1, with TRBD1 identical over 10 bases. Germline lookup yields CDR1 LGHNT and CDR2 FRNRAP. V gave up 3 bases and J gave up 8 bases; unmatched junction bases: 6. The CDR3 is 14 amino acids.

This clonotype appeared a few times. The chain recombines TRBV11-2 with TRBJ2-7; D gene unclear. Germline CDR1 SGHAT, CDR2 FQNNGV. V lost 4 bases and J 0 bases, leaving 7 bases between the germline ends. The CDR3 extends over 13 amino acids. The CDR3 nucleotides are TGTGCCAGCAGCTCGTACTCCTCCTACGAGCAGTACTTC. Translation: CASSSYSSYEQYF.

The chain carries TRBV24-1 and TRBJ2-5, with 12 bases lining up with TRBD2. The CDR3 is 18 amino acids. Trimming cost V 2 bases and J 0 bases; bases outside gene matches: 6. Germline loops: CDR1 KGHDR, CDR2 SFDVKD. In DNA, the CDR3 is TGTGCCACCAGTGATTCCCCCGGGACTAGCGGGTACCAAGAGACCCAGTACTTC. This sequence encodes CATSDSPGTSGYQETQYF.

This rearrangement joins TRBV24-1 to TRBJ2-2, with 12 bases that match TRBD1. The CDR3 runs 17 residues. V lost 4 bases, J lost 7 bases, and 9 bases stayed unmatched. Germline V gene data show CDR1 as KGHDR and CDR2 as SFDVKD. CDR3 protein: CATSDGSGTGGLGELFF. The CDR3, as DNA: TGTGCCACCAGTGACGGTTCCGGGACAGGGGGCCTCGGGGAGCTGTTTTTT.